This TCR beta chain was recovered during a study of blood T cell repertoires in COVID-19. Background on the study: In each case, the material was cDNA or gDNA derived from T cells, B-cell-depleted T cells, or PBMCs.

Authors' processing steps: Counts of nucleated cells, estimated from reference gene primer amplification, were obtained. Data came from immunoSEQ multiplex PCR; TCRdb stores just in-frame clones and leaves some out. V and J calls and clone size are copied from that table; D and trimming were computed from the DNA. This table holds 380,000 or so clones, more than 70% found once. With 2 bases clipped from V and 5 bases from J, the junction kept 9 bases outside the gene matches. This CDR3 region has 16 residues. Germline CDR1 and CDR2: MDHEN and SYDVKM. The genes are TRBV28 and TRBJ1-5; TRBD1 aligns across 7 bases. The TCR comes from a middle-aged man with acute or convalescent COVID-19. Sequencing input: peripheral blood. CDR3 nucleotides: TGTGCCAGCAGTTTACGGGACAGACCGGGGGATCAGCCCCAGCATTTT. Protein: CASSLRDRPGDQPQHF.